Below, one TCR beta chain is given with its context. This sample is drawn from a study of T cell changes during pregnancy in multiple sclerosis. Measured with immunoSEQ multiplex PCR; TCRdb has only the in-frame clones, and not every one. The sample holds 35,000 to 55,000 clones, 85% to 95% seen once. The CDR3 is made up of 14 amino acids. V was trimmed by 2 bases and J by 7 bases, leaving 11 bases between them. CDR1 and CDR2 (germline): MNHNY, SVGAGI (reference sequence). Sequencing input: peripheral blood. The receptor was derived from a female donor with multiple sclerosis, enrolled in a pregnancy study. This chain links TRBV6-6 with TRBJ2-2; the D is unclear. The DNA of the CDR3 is TGTGCCAGCAGTTACGCGGTCCCCAGCGGGGAGCTGTTTTTT. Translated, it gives CASSYAVPSGELFF.